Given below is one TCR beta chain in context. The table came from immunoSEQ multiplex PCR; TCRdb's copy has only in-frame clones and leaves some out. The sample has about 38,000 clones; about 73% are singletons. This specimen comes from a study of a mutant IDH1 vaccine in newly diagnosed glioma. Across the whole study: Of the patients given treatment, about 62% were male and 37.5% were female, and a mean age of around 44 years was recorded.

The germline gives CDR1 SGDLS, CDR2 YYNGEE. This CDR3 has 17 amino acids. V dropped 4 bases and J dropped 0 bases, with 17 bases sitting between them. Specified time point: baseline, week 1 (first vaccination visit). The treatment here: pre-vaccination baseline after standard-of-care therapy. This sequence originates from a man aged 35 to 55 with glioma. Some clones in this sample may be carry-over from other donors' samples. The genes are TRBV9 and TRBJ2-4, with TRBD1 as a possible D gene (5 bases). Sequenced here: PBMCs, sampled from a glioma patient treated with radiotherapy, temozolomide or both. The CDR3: CASSSGRAGVAKNIQYF. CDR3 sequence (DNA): TGTGCCAGCAGCTCAGGCAGGGCTGGGGTAGCCAAAAACATTCAGTACTTC.